The next 13 T cell receptor beta chains were all read from a single sample in a study of T cells after somatic rescue of genetic block. The assay was immunoSEQ multiplex PCR, and TCRdb's table has in-frame clones only and misses some. The profile shows under 150,000 clones, around nine tenths of them singletons. The sample taken for sequencing was peripheral blood mononuclear cells (PBMCs). These receptors all stem from a woman younger than 30.

The chain links TRBV4-1 to TRBJ2-7; 8 bases agree with TRBD2. The junction had 7 bases not matched to a gene; V was cut back by 11 bases and J by 1 base. The germline V gene has CDR1 MGHRA and CDR2 YSYEKL. The CDR3 loop spans 13 amino acids. CDR3 nucleotide sequence: TGCGCCTTCGGGGGGGATTGGTCCTACGAGCAGTACTTC. Translating gives CAFGGDWSYEQYF.

Comments on this clone: Sequence at one end of the junction differs from germline and may be a read error. This sequence joins TRBV19 and TRBJ1-6, with 8 bases identical to TRBD1. The CDR3 totals 17 residues. Germline CDR1 reads LNHDA; CDR2 reads SQIVND (reference sequence). The CDR3 reads CASSSGGAIFGNPPLHF. DNA of the CDR3: TGTGCCAGTAGCTCAGGGGGCGCGATATTCGGTAATCCACCCCTCCACTTT.

V usage is TRBV5-1 and J usage is TRBJ1-2; D is unclear. The V end lost 4 bases, the J end lost 3 bases, and 13 bases lay between the germline ends. CDR1 is SGHRS and CDR2 is YFSETQ in the germline V gene. CDR3 length: 14 amino acids. The CDR3 DNA sequence: TGCGCCAGCAGCCAGACAACTGTTGACTATGGCTACACCTTC. Residues: CASSQTTVDYGYTF.

CDR3 sequence: CASSKEGGLNEQYF. The CDR3 nucleotides read TGTGCCAGTAGTAAGGAAGGGGGTCTCAACGAGCAGTACTTC. The chain has TRBV19 and TRBJ2-7, with D tentatively TRBD1 (6 bases). The germline CDR1 and CDR2 sequences are LNHDA and SQIVND (reference sequence). With 4 bases removed from V and 5 bases from J, the gap between germline ends came to 15 bases. The CDR3 loop spans 14 amino acids.

The chain employs TRBV10-1 and TRBJ2-1, with D perhaps being TRBD1 or TRBD2 (6 bases each). Germline assignment: CDR1 WNHNN and CDR2 SYGVQD (reference sequence). This CDR3 comprises 14 residues. Trimming stripped 10 bases from V and 4 bases from J, with 17 bases between. CDR3 protein: CAILRGQVYNEQFF. The DNA of the CDR3 is TGCGCCATCTTACGGGGGCAGGTATACAATGAGCAGTTCTTC.

The V gene is TRBV30, the J gene TRBJ2-1; tentative D call: TRBD1 (6 bases). Germline V gene sequence: CDR1 GTSNPN, CDR2 SVGIG (reference sequence). Trimming took 3 bases from V and 10 from J, leaving 13 bases between them. The CDR3 covers 12 residues. Here the CDR3 reads CAWSQQGWEQFF. In DNA form, the CDR3 reads TGTGCCTGGAGCCAACAGGGCTGGGAGCAGTTCTTC.

The chain combines TRBV5-1 with TRBJ1-4, with D perhaps TRBD1 (5 bases). The germline V and J ends were trimmed by 3 bases and 4 bases, with 13 bases remaining between them. The CDR3 runs to 15 residues. In germline, CDR1 is SGHRS, CDR2 YFSETQ. CDR3 sequence (DNA): TGCGCCAGCAGCTCGCGGGGCAGTTTTAATGAAAAACTGTTTTTT. Its translation: CASSSRGSFNEKLFF. Variable domain in full (rest from reference TRBV5-1 and TRBJ1-4): KAGVTQTPRYLIKTRGQQVTLSCSPISGHRSVSWYQQTPGQGLQFLFEYFSETQRNKGNFPGRFSGRQFSNSRSEMNVSTLELGDSALYLCASSSRGSFNEKLFFGSGTQLSVL.

The V and J genes are TRBV9 and TRBJ2-5, with TRBD2 matching 13 bases. The J segment lost 2 bases and the V segment lost 4 bases, leaving 5 bases of the junction unmatched. CDR1 is SGDLS and CDR2 is YYNGEE in the germline V gene. The CDR3 has 16 amino acids. The CDR3 loop is CASSLGGLAGQETQYF. In DNA form, the CDR3 reads TGTGCCAGCAGCCTCGGGGGACTAGCGGGGCAAGAGACCCAGTACTTC.

This chain connects TRBV18 to TRBJ2-5, with 7 bases aligning to TRBD1. The CDR3 spans 15 residues. Per germline, CDR1 KGHSH and CDR2 LQKENI. J was trimmed by 4 bases and V by 5 bases; bases with no gene match: 10. In DNA form, the CDR3 reads TGTGCCAGCTCAAATTTCGACAGGGACGGAGAGACCCAGTACTTC. Translating it yields CASSNFDRDGETQYF.

V gene TRBV6-1 combines with J gene TRBJ2-5; 9 bases fit TRBD2. J was trimmed by 6 bases and V by 3 bases; bases with no gene match: 5. CDR1 is MNHNS and CDR2 is SASEGT in the germline V gene. The CDR3 runs 14 residues. CDR3 region: CASSDGLARKTQYF. The CDR3 nucleotides are TGTGCCAGCAGTGACGGACTAGCGCGAAAGACCCAGTACTTC.

The V gene is TRBV2, the J gene TRBJ1-2; D is undetermined. V lost 6 bases to trimming and J lost 6 bases, with 8 bases between them. The CDR3 totals 11 residues. CDR1 is SNHLY and CDR2 is FYNNEI in the germline V gene. CDR3 coding DNA: TGTGCCAGCAGGGCCAACCATGGCTACACCTTC. As protein: CASRANHGYTF.

This clone was observed at least ten times. The chain joins TRBV7-9 to TRBJ1-4; D not resolved. CDR1 is SEHNR and CDR2 is FQNEAQ in the germline V gene (reference sequence). The CDR3 covers 16 residues. V was clipped by 4 bases and J by 0 bases, with 12 bases between them. This CDR3 is CASSSRRRSTNEKLFF. CDR3 nucleotides: TGTGCCAGCAGCTCCCGAAGGCGATCAACTAATGAAAAACTGTTTTTT.

The gene calls are TRBV5-5 and TRBJ2-5; D unresolved. V lost 5 bases to trimming and J lost 7 bases, with 15 bases between them. CDR3 length: 13 amino acids. Per the germline V gene, CDR1 is SGHKS and CDR2 is YYEKEE (reference sequence). In nucleotides, the CDR3 is TGTGCCAGCAGTGAAGGAGTGATATGGACCCAGTACTTC. It translates to CASSEGVIWTQYF.